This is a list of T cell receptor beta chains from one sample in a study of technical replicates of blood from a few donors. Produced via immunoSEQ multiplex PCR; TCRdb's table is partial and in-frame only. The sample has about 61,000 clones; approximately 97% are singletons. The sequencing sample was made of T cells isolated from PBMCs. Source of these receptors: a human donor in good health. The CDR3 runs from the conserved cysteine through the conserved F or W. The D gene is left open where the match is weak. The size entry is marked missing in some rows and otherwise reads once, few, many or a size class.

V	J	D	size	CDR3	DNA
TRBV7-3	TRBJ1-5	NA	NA	CASSPSPEQPQHF	TGTGCCAGCAGTCCATCCCCGGAGCAGCCCCAGCATTTT
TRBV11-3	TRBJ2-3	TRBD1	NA	CASSFRTGGTDTQYF	TGTGCCAGCAGTTTTAGGACAGGGGGCACAGATACGCAGTATTTT
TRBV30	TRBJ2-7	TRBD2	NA	CAWSSTGGGTYEQYF	TGTGCCTGGAGTAGTACCGGGGGAGGGACCTACGAGCAGTACTTC
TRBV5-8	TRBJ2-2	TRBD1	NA	CASSLQGAGELFF	TGTGCCAGCAGCCTACAGGGGGCCGGGGAGCTGTTTTTT
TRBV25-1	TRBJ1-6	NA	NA	CASSATGNNSPLHF	TGTGCCAGCAGTGCTACAGGAAATAATTCACCCCTCCACTTT
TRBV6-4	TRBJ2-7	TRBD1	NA	CASSLSPTGTYEQYF	TGTGCCAGCAGTCTCTCACCGACAGGGACCTACGAGCAGTACTTC
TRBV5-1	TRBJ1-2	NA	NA	CASSLDDIYGYTF	TGCGCCAGCAGCTTAGATGACATCTATGGCTACACCTTC
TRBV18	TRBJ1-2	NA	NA	CASSPPRPREYGYTF	TGTGCCAGCTCACCACCGCGCCCCCGAGAGTATGGCTACACCTTC
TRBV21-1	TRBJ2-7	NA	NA	CASSGDTRAYEQYF	TGTGCCAGCAGCGGGGACACCAGAGCCTACGAGCAGTACTTC
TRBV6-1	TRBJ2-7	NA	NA	CASTGHYEQYF	TGTGCCAGCACCGGACACTACGAGCAGTACTTC
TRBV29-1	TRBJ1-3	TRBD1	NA	CSGGQGGSGNTIYF	TGCAGCGGGGGACAGGGGGGCTCTGGAAACACCATATATTTT
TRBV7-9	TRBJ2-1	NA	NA	CASSPGLPYNEQFF	TGTGCCAGCAGCCCGGGACTCCCCTACAATGAGCAGTTCTTC
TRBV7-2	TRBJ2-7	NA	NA	CASSFLYSYSYEQYF	TGTGCCAGCAGCTTTTTATACAGTTACTCCTACGAGCAGTACTTC
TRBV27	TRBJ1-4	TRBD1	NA	CASKRQGAYEKLFF	TGTGCCAGCAAGAGACAGGGGGCATATGAAAAACTGTTTTTT
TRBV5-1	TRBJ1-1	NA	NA	CASSLGTVNTEAFF	TGCGCCAGCAGCTTGGGAACAGTGAACACTGAAGCTTTCTTT
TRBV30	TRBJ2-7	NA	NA	CAWSVGLSSYEQYF	TGTGCCTGGAGTGTGGGCCTAAGCTCCTACGAGCAGTACTTC
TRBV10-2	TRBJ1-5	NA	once	CASRTGSNQPQHF	TGCGCCAGCAGAACAGGGAGCAATCAGCCCCAGCATTTT
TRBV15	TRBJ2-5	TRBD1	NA	CATSSLSGDRGMETQYF	TGTGCCACCAGCAGCCTTTCGGGGGACAGGGGCATGGAGACCCAGTACTTC
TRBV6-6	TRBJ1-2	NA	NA	CASEANPFYGYTF	TGTGCCAGCGAGGCGAATCCTTTCTATGGCTACACCTTC
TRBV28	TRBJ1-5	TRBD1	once	CASSPPFGQDPYSNQPQHF	TGTGCCAGCAGCCCTCCTTTTGGACAGGACCCGTATAGCAATCAGCCCCAGCATTTT
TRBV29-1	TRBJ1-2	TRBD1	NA	CSVPQTGGYGYTF	TGCAGCGTCCCACAAACAGGGGGGTATGGCTACACCTTC
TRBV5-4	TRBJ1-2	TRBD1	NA	CASSLAPGQGLGYTF	TGTGCCAGCAGCTTGGCGCCGGGACAGGGGTTAGGCTACACCTTC
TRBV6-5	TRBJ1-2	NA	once	CASSYSDRLAYGYTF	TGTGCCAGCAGTTACTCTGACAGGTTGGCCTATGGCTACACCTTC
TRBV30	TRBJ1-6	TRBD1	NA	CAYRQGRDSSSYNSPLHF	TGTGCCTACCGACAGGGAAGAGACTCGAGCTCCTATAATTCACCCCTCCACTTT
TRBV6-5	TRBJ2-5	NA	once	CASSYLVSQKTQYF	TGTGCCAGCAGTTACTTGGTCAGTCAAAAGACCCAGTACTTC
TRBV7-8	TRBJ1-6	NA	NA	CASSPTSRPYNSPLHF	TGTGCCAGCAGCCCCACCAGCAGGCCCTATAATTCACCCCTCCACTTT
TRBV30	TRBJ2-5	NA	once	CAWGSKYQETQYF	TGTGCCTGGGGGAGCAAGTACCAAGAGACCCAGTACTTC
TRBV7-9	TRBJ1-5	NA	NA	CASSPGAEGNQPQHF	TGTGCCAGCAGCCCAGGGGCCGAGGGTAATCAGCCCCAGCATTTT
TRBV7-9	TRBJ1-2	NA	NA	CASSSGGANYGYTF	TGTGCCAGCAGCTCCGGGGGGGCCAACTATGGCTACACCTTC
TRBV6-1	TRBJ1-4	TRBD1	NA	CASTTGALMRLFF	TGTGCCAGCACGACAGGGGCCCTGATGCGGCTGTTTTTT
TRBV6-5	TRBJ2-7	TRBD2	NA	CASSPIAGNKIEQYF	TGTGCCAGCAGTCCTATAGCGGGTAACAAGATCGAGCAGTACTTC
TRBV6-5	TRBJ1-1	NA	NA	CASSYSGGPNTEAFF	TGTGCCAGCAGTTACTCGGGTGGGCCGAACACTGAAGCTTTCTTT
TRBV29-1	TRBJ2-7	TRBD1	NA	CSVELPGQGHEQYF	TGCAGCGTTGAGCTACCGGGACAGGGTCACGAGCAGTACTTC
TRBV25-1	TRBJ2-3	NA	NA	CASGHPGTRDTQYF	TGTGCCAGCGGTCATCCCGGGACTCGAGATACGCAGTATTTT
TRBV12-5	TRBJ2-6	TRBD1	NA	CASGLIPGQGIDVLTF	TGTGCTAGTGGTTTGATACCGGGACAGGGGATAGACGTCCTGACTTTC
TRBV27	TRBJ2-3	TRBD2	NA	CASRERAGGPSDTQYF	TGTGCCAGCAGGGAGAGGGCGGGAGGGCCCTCAGATACGCAGTATTTT